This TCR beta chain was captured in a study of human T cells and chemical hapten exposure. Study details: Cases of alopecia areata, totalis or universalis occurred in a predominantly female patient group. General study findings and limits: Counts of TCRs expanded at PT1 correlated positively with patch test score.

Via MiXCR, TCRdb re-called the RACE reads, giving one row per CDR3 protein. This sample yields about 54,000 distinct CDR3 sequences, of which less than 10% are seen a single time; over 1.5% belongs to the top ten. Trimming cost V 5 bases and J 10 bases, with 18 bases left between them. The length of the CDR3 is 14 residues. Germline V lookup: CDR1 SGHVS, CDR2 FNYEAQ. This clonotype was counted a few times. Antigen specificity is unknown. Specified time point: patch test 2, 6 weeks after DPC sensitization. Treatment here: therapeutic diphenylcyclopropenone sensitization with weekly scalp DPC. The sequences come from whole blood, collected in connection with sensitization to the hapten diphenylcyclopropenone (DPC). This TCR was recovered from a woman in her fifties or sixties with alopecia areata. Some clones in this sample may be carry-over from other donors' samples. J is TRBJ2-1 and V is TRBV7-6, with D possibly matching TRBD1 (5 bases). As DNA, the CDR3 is TGTGCCAGCAGCAAGGTTTATCAGGGAATGGAGCAGTTCTTC. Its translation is CASSKVYQGMEQFF.